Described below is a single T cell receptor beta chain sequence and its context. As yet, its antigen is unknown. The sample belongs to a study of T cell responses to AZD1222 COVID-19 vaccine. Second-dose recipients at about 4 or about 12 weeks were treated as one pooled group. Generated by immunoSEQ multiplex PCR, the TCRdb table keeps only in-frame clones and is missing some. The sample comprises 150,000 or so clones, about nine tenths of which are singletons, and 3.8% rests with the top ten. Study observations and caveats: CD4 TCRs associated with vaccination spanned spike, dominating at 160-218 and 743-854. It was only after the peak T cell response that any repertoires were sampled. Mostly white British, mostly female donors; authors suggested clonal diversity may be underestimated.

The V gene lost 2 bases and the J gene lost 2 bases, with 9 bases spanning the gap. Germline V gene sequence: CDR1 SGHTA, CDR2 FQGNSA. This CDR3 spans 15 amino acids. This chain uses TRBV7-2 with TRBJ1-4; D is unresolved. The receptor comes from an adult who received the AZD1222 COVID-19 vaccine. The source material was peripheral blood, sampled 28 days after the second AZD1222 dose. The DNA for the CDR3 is TGTGCCAGCAGCTTACCCCGACGGACTAATGAAAAACTGTTTTTT. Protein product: CASSLPRRTNEKLFF.